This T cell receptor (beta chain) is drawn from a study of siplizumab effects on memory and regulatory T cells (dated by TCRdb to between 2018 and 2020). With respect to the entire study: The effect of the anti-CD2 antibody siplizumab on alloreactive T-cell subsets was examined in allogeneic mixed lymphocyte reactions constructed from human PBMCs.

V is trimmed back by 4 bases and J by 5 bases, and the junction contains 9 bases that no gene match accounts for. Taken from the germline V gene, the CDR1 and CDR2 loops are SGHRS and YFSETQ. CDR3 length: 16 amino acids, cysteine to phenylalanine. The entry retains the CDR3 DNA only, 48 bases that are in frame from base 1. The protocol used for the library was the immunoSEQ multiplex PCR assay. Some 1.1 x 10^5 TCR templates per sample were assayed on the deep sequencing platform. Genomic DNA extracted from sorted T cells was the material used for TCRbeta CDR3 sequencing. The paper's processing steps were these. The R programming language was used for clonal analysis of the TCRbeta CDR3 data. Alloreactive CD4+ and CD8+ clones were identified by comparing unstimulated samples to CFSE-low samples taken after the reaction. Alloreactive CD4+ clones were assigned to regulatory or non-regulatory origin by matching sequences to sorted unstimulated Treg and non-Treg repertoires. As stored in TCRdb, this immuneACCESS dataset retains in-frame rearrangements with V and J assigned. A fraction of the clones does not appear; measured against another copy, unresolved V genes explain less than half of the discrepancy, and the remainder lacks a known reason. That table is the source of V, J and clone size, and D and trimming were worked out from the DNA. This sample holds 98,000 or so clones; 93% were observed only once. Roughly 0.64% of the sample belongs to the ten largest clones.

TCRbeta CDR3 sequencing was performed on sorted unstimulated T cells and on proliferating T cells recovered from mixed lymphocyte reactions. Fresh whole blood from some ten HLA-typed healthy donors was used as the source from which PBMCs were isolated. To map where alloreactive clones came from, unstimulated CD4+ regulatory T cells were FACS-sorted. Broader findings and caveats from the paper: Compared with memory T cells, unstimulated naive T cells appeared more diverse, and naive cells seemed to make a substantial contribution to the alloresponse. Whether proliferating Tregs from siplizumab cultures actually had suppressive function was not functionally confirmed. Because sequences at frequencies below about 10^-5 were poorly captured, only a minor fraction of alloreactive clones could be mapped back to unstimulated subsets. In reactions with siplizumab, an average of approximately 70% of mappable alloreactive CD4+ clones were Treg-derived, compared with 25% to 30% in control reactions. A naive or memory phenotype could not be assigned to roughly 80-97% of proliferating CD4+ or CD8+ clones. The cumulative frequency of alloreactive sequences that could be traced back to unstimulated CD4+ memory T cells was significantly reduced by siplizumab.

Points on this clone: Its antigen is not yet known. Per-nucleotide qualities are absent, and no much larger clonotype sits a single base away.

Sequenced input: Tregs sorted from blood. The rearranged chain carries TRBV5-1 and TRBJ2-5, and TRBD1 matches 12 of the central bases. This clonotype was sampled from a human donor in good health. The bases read TGCGCCAGCAGCGGGGGACAGGGGGCTTACTGGGAGACCCAGTACTTC. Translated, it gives CASSGGQGAYWETQYF.